The sequence of this TCR beta chain was determined in a study of CXCR3-negative and CXCR3-positive naive CD8 T cells. Findings of the study overall: Higher TRB CDR3 hydrophobicity marked CXCR3-positive naive cells relative to CXCR3-negative naive cells.

About this clonotype itself: Its antigen is undetermined.

The TRB cDNA libraries were prepared by 5' RACE with UMI labels. Reanalyzing the 5' RACE reads, TCRdb keeps one entry per CDR3 protein, without DNA. The sample table includes approximately 100,000 distinct CDR3 sequences. CDR1 is SQVTM, CDR2 ANQGSEA, per germline. The CDR3 consists of 15 residues. This TCR was recovered from a human donor in good health. Some clones in this sample may be carry-over from other donors' samples. The chain recombines TRBV29-1 with TRBJ2-5; TCRdb picks TRBD2, but there is no DNA to check that call. What was sequenced was naive CXCR3+ CD8+ T cells from blood. Regarding subset: CD45RO-CCR7+CD27+CD95- naive CD8+ T cells expressing CXCR3 (TNR3+). The CDR3 spells CSVVGLAEHQETQYF.